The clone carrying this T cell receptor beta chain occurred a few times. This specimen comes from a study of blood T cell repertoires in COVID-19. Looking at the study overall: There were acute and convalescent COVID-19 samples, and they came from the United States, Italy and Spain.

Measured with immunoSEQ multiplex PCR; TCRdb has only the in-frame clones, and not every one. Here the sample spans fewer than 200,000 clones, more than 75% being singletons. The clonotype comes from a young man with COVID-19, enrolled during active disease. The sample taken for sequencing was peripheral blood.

Written as DNA, the CDR3 is TGTGCCAGCAGTTTGGTGGGACAGGGCTCGCGCGAGCAGTACTTC. Translating gives CASSLVGQGSREQYF. The chain couples TRBV27 to TRBJ2-7, with 9 bases matching TRBD1. Per the germline V gene, CDR1 is MNHEY and CDR2 is SMNVEV (reference sequence). The trim removed 3 bases at V and 6 bases at J, leaving 9 bases unmatched. There are 15 residues in the CDR3.